This TCR beta chain is drawn from a study of T cells expressing NK-cell markers. Study overall: According to the study, TCR beta repertoires originated from sorted CD3+CD56+NKG2C+, CD3+CD56+NKG2C- and CD3+CD56-NKG2C+ T cells.

From the 5' RACE reads, TCRdb lists one entry per CDR3 protein and no DNA. The sample includes a few hundred thousand distinct CDR3 sequences. This TCR came from a man between 18 and 69 years old in good health. Sequenced input: blood T cells: a sorted CD56 or NKG2C T cell subset, CD4+ or CD8+ T cells, or bulk PBMC T cells (not recorded which).

The CDR3: CSARVLAGQENQPQHF. The chain has TRBV20-1 and TRBJ1-5; TCRdb calls TRBD1, which cannot be checked without DNA. Germline V lookup: CDR1 DFQATT, CDR2 SNEGSKA (reference sequence). This CDR3 has 16 amino acids.